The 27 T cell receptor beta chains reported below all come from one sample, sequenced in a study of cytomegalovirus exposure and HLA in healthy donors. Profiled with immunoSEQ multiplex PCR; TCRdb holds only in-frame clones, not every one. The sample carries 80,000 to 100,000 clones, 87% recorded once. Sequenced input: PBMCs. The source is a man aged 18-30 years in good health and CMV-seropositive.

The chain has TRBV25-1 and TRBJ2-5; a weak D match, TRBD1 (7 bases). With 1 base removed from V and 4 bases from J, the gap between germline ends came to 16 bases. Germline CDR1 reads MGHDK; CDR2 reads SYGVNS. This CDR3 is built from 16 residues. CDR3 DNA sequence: TGTGCCAGCAGTGAATTTGGGGGGACAGACCTAGAGACCCAGTACTTC. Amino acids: CASSEFGGTDLETQYF.

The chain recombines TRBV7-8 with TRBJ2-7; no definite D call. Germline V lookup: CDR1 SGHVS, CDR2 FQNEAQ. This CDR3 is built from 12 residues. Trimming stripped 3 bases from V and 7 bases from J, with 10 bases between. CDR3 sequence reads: CASSLQMWEQYF. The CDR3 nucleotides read TGTGCCAGCAGCTTGCAGATGTGGGAGCAGTACTTC.

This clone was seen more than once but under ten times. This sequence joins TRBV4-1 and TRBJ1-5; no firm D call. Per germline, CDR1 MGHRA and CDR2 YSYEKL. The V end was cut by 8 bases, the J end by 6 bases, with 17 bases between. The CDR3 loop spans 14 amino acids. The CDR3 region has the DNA TGCGCCAGCCATGGTATGGACTGGGGTCAGCCCCAGCATTTT. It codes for CASHGMDWGQPQHF.

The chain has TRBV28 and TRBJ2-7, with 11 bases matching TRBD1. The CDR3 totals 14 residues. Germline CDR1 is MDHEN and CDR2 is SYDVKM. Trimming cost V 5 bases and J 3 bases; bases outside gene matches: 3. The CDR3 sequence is CASSVGTGGYEQYF. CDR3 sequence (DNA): TGTGCCAGCAGTGTAGGGACAGGGGGCTACGAGCAGTACTTC.

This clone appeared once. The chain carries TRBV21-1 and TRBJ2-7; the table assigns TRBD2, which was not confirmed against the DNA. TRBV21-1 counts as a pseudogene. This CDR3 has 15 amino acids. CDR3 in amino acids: CASSNPEKPSYEQYF. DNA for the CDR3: TGTGCCAGCAGCAACCCTGAAAAGCCCTCCTACGAGCAGTACTTC.

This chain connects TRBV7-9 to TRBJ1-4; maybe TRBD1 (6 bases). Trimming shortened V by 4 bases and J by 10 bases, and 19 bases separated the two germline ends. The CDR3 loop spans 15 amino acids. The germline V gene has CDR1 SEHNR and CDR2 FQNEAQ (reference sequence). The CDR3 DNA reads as TGTGCCAGCAGCTCCAAAACAGGGTCCCGGGGAAAACTGTTTTTT. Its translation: CASSSKTGSRGKLFF.

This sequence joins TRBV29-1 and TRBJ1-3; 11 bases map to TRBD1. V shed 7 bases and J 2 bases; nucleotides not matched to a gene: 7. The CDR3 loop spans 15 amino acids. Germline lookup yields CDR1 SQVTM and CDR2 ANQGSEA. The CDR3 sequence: CSATGTGGTGNTIYF. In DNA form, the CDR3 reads TGCAGCGCAACCGGGACAGGGGGTACTGGAAACACCATATATTTT.

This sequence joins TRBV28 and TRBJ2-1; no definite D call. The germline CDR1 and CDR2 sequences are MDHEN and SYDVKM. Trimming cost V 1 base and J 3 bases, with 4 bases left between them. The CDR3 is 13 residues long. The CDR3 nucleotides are TGTGCCAGCAGTTTATTAGACTACAATGAGCAGTTCTTC. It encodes CASSLLDYNEQFF.

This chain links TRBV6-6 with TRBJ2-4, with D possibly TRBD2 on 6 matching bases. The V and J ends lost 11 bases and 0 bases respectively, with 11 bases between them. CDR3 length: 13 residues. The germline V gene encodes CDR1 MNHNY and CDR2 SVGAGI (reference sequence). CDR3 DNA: TGTGCCGCGCGGGGATTAGCCAAAAACATTCAGTACTTC. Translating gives CAARGLAKNIQYF.

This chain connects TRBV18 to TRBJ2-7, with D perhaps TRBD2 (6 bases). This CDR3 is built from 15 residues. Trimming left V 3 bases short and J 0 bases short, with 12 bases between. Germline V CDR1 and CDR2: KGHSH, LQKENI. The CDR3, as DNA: TGTGCCAGCTCACCCTTGCGGGGTTCCTCCTACGAGCAGTACTTC. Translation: CASSPLRGSSYEQYF.

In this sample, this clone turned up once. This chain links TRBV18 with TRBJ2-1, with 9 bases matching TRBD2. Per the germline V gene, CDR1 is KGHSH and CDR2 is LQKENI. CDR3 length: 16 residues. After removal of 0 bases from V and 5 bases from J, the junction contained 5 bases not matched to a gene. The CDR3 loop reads CASSPPTSGGDNEQFF. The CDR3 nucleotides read TGTGCCAGCTCACCACCGACTAGCGGTGGCGACAATGAGCAGTTCTTC.

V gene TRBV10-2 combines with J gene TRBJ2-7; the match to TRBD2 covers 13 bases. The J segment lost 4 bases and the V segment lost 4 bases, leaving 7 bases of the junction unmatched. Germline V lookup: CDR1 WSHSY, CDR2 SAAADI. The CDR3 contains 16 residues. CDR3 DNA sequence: TGCGCCAGCAGTGGCGACGGGACTAGCGGGAAATACGAGCAGTACTTC. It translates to CASSGDGTSGKYEQYF.

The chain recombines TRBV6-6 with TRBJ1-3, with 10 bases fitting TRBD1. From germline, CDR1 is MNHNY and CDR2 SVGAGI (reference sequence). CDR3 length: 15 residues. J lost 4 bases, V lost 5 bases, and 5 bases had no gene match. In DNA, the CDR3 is TGTGCCAGCAGTGCCCGGGACAGGGGAGGAAACACCATATATTTT. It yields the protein CASSARDRGGNTIYF.

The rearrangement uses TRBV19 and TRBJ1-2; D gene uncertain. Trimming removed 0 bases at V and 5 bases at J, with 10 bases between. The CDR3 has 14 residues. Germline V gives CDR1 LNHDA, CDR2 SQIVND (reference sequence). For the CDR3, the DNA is TGTGCCAGTAGTATAGATCACGAGGTATATGGCTACACCTTC. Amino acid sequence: CASSIDHEVYGYTF.

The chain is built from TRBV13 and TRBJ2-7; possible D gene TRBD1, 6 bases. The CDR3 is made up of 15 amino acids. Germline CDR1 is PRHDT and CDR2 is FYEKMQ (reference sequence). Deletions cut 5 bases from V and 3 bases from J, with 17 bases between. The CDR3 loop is CASSPNLQGIYEQYF. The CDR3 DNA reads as TGTGCCAGCAGCCCCAATCTACAGGGAATCTACGAGCAGTACTTC.

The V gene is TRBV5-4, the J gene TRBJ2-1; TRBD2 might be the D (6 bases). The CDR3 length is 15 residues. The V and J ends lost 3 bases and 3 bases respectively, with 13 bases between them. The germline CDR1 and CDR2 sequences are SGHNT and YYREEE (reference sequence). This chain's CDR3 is CASSSGTGGYNEQFF. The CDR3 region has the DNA TGTGCCAGCAGCTCCGGGACCGGGGGCTACAATGAGCAGTTCTTC.

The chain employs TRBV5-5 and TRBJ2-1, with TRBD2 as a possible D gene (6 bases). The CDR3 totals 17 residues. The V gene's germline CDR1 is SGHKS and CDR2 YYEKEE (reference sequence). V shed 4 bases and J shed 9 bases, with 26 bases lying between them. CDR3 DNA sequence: TGTGCCAGCAGCACCTATGGAGGACTATCGGGTTTGGGTGAGCAGTTCTTC. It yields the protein CASSTYGGLSGLGEQFF.

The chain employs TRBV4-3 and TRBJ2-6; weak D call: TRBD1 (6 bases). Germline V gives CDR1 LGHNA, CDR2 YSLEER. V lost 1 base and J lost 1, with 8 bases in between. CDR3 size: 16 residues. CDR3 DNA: TGCGCCAGCAGCCAAGTCCAGGGGTCTGGGGCCAACGTCCTGACTTTC. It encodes CASSQVQGSGANVLTF.

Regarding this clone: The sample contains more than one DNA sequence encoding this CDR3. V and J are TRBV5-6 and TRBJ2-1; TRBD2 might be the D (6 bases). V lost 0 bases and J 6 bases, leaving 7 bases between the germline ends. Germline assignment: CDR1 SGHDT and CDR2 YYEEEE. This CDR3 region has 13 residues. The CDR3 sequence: CASSLVGGNEQFF. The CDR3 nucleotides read TGTGCCAGCAGCTTGGTCGGGGGCAATGAGCAGTTCTTC.

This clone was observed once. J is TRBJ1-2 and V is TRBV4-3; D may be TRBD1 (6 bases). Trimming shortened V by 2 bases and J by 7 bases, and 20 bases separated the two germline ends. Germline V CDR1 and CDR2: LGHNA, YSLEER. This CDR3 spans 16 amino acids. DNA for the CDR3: TGCGCCAGCAGCCAATCGTCAACAGGGAGACAAGCTGGCTACACCTTC. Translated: CASSQSSTGRQAGYTF.

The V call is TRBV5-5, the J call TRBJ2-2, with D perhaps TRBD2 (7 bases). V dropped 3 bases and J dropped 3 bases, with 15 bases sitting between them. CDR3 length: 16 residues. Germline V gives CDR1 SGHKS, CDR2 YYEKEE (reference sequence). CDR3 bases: TGTGCCAGCAGCTCGCGAGGGGGGGGAGACACCGGGGAGCTGTTTTTT. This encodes CASSSRGGGDTGELFF.

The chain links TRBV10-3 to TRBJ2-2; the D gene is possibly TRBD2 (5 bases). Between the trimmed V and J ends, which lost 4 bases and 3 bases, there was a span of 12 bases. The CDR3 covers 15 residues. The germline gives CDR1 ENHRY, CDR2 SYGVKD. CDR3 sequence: CAISGPEGDTGELFF. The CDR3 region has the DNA TGTGCCATCAGTGGACCTGAGGGAGACACCGGGGAGCTGTTTTTT.

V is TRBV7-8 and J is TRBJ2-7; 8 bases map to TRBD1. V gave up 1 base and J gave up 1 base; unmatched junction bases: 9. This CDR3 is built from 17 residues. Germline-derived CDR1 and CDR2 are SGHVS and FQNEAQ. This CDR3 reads CASSLGIRTGRSYEQYF. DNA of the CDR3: TGTGCCAGCAGCTTAGGGATAAGGACAGGGAGGTCCTACGAGCAGTACTTC.

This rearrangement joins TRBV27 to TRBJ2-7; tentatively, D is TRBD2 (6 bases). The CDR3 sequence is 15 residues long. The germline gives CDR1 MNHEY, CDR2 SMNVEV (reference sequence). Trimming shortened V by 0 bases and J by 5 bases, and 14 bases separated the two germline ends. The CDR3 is CASSLSIGGIHEQYF. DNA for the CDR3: TGTGCCAGCAGTTTATCGATAGGCGGGATCCACGAGCAGTACTTC.

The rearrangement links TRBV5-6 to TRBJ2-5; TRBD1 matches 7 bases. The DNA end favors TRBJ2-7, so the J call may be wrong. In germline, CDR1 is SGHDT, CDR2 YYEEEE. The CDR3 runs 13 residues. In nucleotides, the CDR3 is TGTGCCAGCAGCTACACAGGGGTGAACGAGCAGTACTTC. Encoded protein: CASSYTGVNEQYF.

The DNA of the CDR3 is TGTGCCAGCTCACCACTCGGAGGAGATACGCAGTATTTT. Its protein is CASSPLGGDTQYF. This chain uses TRBV18 with TRBJ2-3; TRBD2 might be the D (5 bases). Per the germline V gene, CDR1 is KGHSH and CDR2 is LQKENI. The CDR3 runs 13 residues. V lost 1 base to trimming and J lost 5 bases, with 7 bases between them. Together with reference TRBV18 and TRBJ2-3, the CDR3 gives the full variable domain: NAGVMQNPRHLVRRRGQEARLRCSPMKGHSHVYWYRQLPEEGLKFMVYLQKENIIDESGMPKERFSAEFPKEGPSILRIQQVVRGDSAAYFCASSPLGGDTQYFGPGTRLTVL.

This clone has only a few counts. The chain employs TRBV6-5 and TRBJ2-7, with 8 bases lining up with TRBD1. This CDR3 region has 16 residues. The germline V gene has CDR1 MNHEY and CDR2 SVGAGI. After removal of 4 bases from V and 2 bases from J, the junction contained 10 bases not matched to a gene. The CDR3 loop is CASSSRGTGGTYEQYF. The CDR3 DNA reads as TGTGCCAGCAGTTCCCGCGGGACAGGAGGAACCTACGAGCAGTACTTC.